Only a few counts were recorded for the clone carrying this TCR beta chain. Its antigen remains unknown. Quantitative molecular-barcoded 5'-RACE generated the TCR beta libraries. Using its own MiXCR run on the 5' RACE reads, TCRdb lists one record per CDR3 protein. This table holds around 890,000 distinct CDR3 sequences, roughly 10% found once. These data originate in a study of CD8 T cells in ankylosing spondylitis. General observations from the study: Characteristic, it appeared, of ankylosing spondylitis blood was a TCR beta motif of 7 or 8 highly homologous variants. As reported, disease-linked clones showed significant enrichment in matched ankylosing spondylitis synovial fluid.

Germline lookup yields CDR1 SGHRS and CDR2 YFSETQ. CDR3 length equals 15 residues. V lost 0 bases and J lost 3, with 12 bases in between. The chain employs TRBV5-1 and TRBJ1-2, with D possibly matching TRBD1 (6 bases). Sequencing was performed on blood, either unsorted or a sorted T cell fraction (not recorded which). The TCR was taken from a male donor with ankylosing spondylitis. CDR3 protein: CASSLGYRADYGYTF. The CDR3, as DNA: TGCGCCAGCAGCTTGGGATACAGGGCTGACTATGGCTACACCTTC.